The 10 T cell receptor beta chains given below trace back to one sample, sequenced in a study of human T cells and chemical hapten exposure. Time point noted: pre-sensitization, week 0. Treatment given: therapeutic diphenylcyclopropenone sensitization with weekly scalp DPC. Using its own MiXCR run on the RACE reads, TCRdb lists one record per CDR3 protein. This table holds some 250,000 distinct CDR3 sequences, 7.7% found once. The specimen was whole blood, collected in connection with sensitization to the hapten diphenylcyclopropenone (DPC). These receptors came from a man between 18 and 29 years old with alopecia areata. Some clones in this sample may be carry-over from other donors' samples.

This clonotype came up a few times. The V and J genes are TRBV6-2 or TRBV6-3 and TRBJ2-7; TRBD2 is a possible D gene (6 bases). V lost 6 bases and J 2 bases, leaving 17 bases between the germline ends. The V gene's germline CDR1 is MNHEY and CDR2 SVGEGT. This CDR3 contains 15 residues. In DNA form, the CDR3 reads TGTGCCAGCAGACCATCTCGTACGGGAGCCTACGAGCAGTACTTC. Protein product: CASRPSRTGAYEQYF.

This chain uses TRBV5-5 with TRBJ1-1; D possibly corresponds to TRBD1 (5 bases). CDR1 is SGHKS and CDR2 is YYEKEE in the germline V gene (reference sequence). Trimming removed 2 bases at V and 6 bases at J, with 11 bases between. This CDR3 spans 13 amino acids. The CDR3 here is CASSFAGIAEAFF. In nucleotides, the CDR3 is TGTGCCAGCAGCTTTGCAGGGATCGCTGAAGCTTTCTTT.

The CDR3 loop reads CASSQVGRSSGNTIYF. DNA of the CDR3: TGCGCCAGCAGCCAAGTGGGGAGGAGCTCTGGAAACACCATATATTTT. This chain links TRBV4-1 with TRBJ1-3; the D is unclear. CDR1 and CDR2 (germline): MGHRA, YSYEKL. Deletions cut 1 base from V and 0 bases from J, with 10 bases between. This CDR3 is built from 16 residues.

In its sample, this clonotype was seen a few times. The CDR3 bases are TGCAGCGCCGGGACAGCTTTCTACGAGCAGTACTTC. This sequence encodes CSAGTAFYEQYF. This chain uses TRBV29-1 with TRBJ2-7; 7 bases agree with TRBD1. The length of the CDR3 is 12 residues. The ends lost 7 bases at V and 3 bases at J; junction bases unmatched: 6. CDR1 is SQVTM and CDR2 is ANQGSEA in the germline V gene.

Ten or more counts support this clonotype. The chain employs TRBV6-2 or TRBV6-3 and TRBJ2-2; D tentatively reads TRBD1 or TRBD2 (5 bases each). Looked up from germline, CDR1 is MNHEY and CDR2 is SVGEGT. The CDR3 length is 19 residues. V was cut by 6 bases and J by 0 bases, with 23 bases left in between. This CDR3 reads CASSRRFLGRRSNTGELFF. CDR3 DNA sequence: TGTGCCAGCAGCCGACGTTTTCTGGGACGACGTTCGAACACCGGGGAGCTGTTTTTT.

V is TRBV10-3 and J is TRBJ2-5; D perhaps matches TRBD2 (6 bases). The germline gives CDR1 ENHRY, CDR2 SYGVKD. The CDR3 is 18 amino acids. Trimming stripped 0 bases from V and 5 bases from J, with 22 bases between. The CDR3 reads CAISESASLGGRDETQYF. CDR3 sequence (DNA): TGTGCCATCAGTGAGTCAGCCAGCCTGGGAGGCAGAGATGAGACCCAGTACTTC.

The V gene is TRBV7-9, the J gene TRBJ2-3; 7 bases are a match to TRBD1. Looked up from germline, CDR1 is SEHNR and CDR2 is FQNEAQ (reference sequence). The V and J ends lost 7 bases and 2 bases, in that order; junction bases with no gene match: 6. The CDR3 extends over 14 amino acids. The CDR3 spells CASTSGGVTDTQYF. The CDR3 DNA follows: TGTGCCAGCACGTCAGGGGGTGTCACAGATACGCAGTATTTT.

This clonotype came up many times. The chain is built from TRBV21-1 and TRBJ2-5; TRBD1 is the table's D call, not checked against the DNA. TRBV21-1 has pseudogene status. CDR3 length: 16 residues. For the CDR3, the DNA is TGTGCCAGCAGCAAAGTGGGACAGGGCGGCCGGGAGACCCAGTACTTC. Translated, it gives CASSKVGQGGRETQYF.

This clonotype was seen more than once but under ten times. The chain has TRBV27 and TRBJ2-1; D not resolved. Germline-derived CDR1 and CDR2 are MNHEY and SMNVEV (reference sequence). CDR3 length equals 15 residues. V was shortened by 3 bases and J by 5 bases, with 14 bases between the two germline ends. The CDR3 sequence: CASSFPRTGNNEQFF. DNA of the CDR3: TGTGCCAGCAGTTTCCCTCGGACGGGTAACAATGAGCAGTTCTTC.

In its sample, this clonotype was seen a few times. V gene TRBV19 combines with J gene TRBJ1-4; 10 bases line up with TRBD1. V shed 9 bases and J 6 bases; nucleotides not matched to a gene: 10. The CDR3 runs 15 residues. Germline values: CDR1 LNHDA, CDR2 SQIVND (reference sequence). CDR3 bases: TGTGCCAGCCACATCCCCGGGACAGGGGATGAAAAACTGTTTTTT. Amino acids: CASHIPGTGDEKLFF.